The 19 T cell receptor beta chains listed next were all sequenced from one sample in a study of T cell changes during pregnancy in multiple sclerosis. Using immunoSEQ multiplex PCR, the repertoire was profiled, and TCRdb retains in-frame clones only, with some absent. The data show tens of thousands of clones, approximately 93% seen once. The starting material was CD4+ T cells from peripheral blood mononuclear cells, obtained in the first trimester of pregnancy. Receptors were obtained from a female donor with multiple sclerosis, enrolled in a pregnancy study.

This clone was seen just once. The chain combines TRBV10-3 with TRBJ2-3; 8 bases agree with TRBD1. The germline V gene encodes CDR1 ENHRY and CDR2 SYGVKD. J gave up 2 bases and V 0 bases, and 4 bases lay outside the gene matches. This CDR3 spans 16 amino acids. CDR3 in DNA: TGTGCCATCAGTGAGTCACAGGGGGTCTACACAGATACGCAGTATTTT. Translated, it gives CAISESQGVYTDTQYF.

The chain employs TRBV10-2 and TRBJ2-3; 7 bases agree with TRBD2. Germline lookup yields CDR1 WSHSY and CDR2 SAAADI. V was clipped by 7 bases and J by 4 bases; unmatched bases: 5. The CDR3 is made up of 13 amino acids. CDR3: CASTGGGADTQYF. As DNA, the CDR3 is TGCGCCAGCACGGGCGGGGGTGCAGATACGCAGTATTTT.

This chain links TRBV5-6 with TRBJ2-5, with TRBD2 matching over 11 bases. The trim removed 4 bases at V and 3 bases at J, leaving 8 bases unmatched. The CDR3 sequence is 16 residues long. Per the germline V gene, CDR1 is SGHDT and CDR2 is YYEEEE. DNA of the CDR3: TGTGCCAGCAGCCCGACTAGCGGGGCGACTAAAGAGACCCAGTACTTC. This translates into CASSPTSGATKETQYF.

The chain recombines TRBV7-9 with TRBJ1-2; 8 bases align to TRBD1. Trimming cost V 5 bases and J 7 bases; bases outside gene matches: 3. The CDR3 consists of 12 residues. Germline V gene data show CDR1 as SEHNR and CDR2 as FQNEAQ (reference sequence). As DNA, the CDR3 is TGTGCCAGCAGCCCACAGGGGGTTGGCTACACCTTC. Translating it yields CASSPQGVGYTF.

The chain combines TRBV29-1 with TRBJ2-7; 9 bases line up with TRBD1. The trim removed 0 bases at V and 2 bases at J, leaving 5 bases unmatched. Per germline, CDR1 SQVTM and CDR2 ANQGSEA. This CDR3 spans 15 amino acids. This CDR3 is CSVEDLGTGTYEQYF. The CDR3 DNA follows: TGCAGCGTTGAAGATCTGGGGACAGGGACCTACGAGCAGTACTTC.

The rearrangement links TRBV27 to TRBJ1-5; 8 nucleotides agree with TRBD1. The CDR3 contains 16 residues. V shed 4 bases, J shed 3 bases, and the junction held 8 bases outside the gene matches. Per the germline V gene, CDR1 is MNHEY and CDR2 is SMNVEV (reference sequence). The CDR3 protein is CASSSTTGGVNQPQHF. DNA for the CDR3: TGTGCCAGCAGTTCGACCACAGGGGGAGTCAATCAGCCCCAGCATTTT.

The V gene is TRBV10-2, the J gene TRBJ2-2; the match to TRBD1 covers 8 bases. Per germline, CDR1 WSHSY and CDR2 SAAADI. There are 13 residues in the CDR3. Trimming took 6 bases from V and 4 from J; bases not matched to a gene: 1. The CDR3 reads CASRTGATGELFF. CDR3 coding DNA: TGCGCCAGCAGGACAGGGGCCACCGGGGAGCTGTTTTTT.

This rearrangement joins TRBV13 to TRBJ1-4; 7 nucleotides match TRBD1. The V gene end was trimmed by 5 bases and the J gene end by 5 bases; junction bases not matched to a gene: 11. The CDR3 sequence is 16 residues long. Germline assignment: CDR1 PRHDT and CDR2 FYEKMQ (reference sequence). CDR3: CASSPRTGRGNEKLFF. Here the CDR3 DNA reads TGTGCCAGCAGCCCCCGGACAGGTCGAGGAAATGAAAAACTGTTTTTT.

V usage is TRBV5-1 and J usage is TRBJ2-5, with a weak D call TRBD1 (6 bases). This CDR3 region has 15 residues. The V end lost 0 bases, the J end lost 5 bases, and 14 bases lay between the germline ends. Per the germline V gene, CDR1 is SGHRS and CDR2 is YFSETQ. This CDR3 is CASSLGGLTDETQYF. Here the CDR3 DNA reads TGCGCCAGCAGCTTGGGGGGGCTGACGGATGAGACCCAGTACTTC.

The rearrangement uses TRBV27 and TRBJ1-4; TRBD1 is a possible D gene (6 bases). Germline lookup yields CDR1 MNHEY and CDR2 SMNVEV (reference sequence). Trimming shortened V by 3 bases and J by 7 bases, and 9 bases separated the two germline ends. CDR3 length: 13 amino acids. The CDR3 DNA follows: TGTGCCAGCAGTTTTACAGGGTCTGAAAAACTGTTTTTT. Encoded protein: CASSFTGSEKLFF.

The chain recombines TRBV11-3 with TRBJ2-2; 7 bases are shared with TRBD1. With V trimmed by 2 bases and J by 1 base, 4 bases remained unmatched. Germline V CDR1 and CDR2: SGHNT, YENEEA. This CDR3 region has 16 residues. CDR3 sequence reads: CASSLRQGVNTGELFF. For the CDR3, the DNA is TGTGCCAGCAGCTTAAGACAGGGTGTGAACACCGGGGAGCTGTTTTTT.

This chain uses TRBV7-8 with TRBJ2-5, with 8 bases that match TRBD2. This CDR3 comprises 16 residues. Trimming removed 4 bases from V and 2 bases from J; junction bases left unmatched: 9. Germline V gene data show CDR1 as SGHVS and CDR2 as FQNEAQ. DNA for the CDR3: TGTGCCAGCAGCTCAAACCTCCGGGGGGGTCAAGAGACCCAGTACTTC. Encoded protein: CASSSNLRGGQETQYF.

The rearrangement joins TRBV5-1 to TRBJ2-7; 11 positions agree with TRBD2. CDR1 is SGHRS, CDR2 YFSETQ, per germline. The CDR3 is 17 residues long. Trimming at V came to 4 bases and at J to 0 bases, leaving 9 bases not matched to a gene. The CDR3 reads CASSVLAGGPSSYEQYF. CDR3 DNA: TGCGCCAGCAGCGTCCTAGCGGGGGGCCCCAGCTCCTACGAGCAGTACTTC.

This clone was seen only once. V and J are TRBV4-1 and TRBJ2-7; the match to TRBD2 covers 9 bases. The CDR3 consists of 16 residues. Germline-derived CDR1 and CDR2 are MGHRA and YSYEKL. V lost 4 bases, J lost 6 bases, and 13 bases stayed unmatched. CDR3 DNA: TGCGCCAGCAGCCTCGGGGCTAGCGGGGAACCAGGCGAGCAGTACTTC. Translation: CASSLGASGEPGEQYF.

The table lists this clone with a count of one. The junction shows a germline mismatch at one end, possibly a read error. The rearrangement uses TRBV14 and TRBJ1-2; TRBD1 aligns across 9 bases. The CDR3 is 16 amino acids. CDR1 is SGHDN and CDR2 is FVKESK in the germline V gene. CDR3 nucleotides: TGTGCCAGCAGCCAAGGCCCTGGGTGGGACAGGGCGTTTTTCTCCTTC. Protein: CASSQGPGWDRAFFSF.

This chain joins TRBV5-1 and TRBJ2-5; 9 nucleotides align to TRBD2. The trim removed 6 bases at V and 2 bases at J, leaving 8 bases unmatched. CDR3 length: 15 residues. Germline CDR1 is SGHRS and CDR2 is YFSETQ. The CDR3 protein is CASTRAAGGQETQYF. In DNA form, the CDR3 reads TGCGCCAGCACCCGGGCAGCGGGGGGTCAAGAGACCCAGTACTTC.

The rearrangement uses TRBV27 and TRBJ2-5; 7 bases agree with TRBD2. In germline, CDR1 is MNHEY, CDR2 SMNVEV (reference sequence). The CDR3 sequence is 16 residues long. Trimming removed 7 bases from V and 1 base from J; junction bases left unmatched: 12. The CDR3 DNA reads as TGTGCCAGCAACCTCCGGGTCGTAGCGGGCCAAGAGACCCAGTACTTC. This gives the protein CASNLRVVAGQETQYF.

The V and J genes are TRBV5-4 and TRBJ1-1; a possible D gene is TRBD1 (5 bases). V lost 4 bases to trimming and J lost 1 base, with 8 bases between them. Germline V gives CDR1 SGHNT, CDR2 YYREEE (reference sequence). The CDR3 loop spans 13 amino acids. CDR3 region: CASSPGQNTEAFF. CDR3 nucleotide sequence: TGTGCCAGCAGCCCAGGACAGAACACTGAAGCTTTCTTT.

The chain is built from TRBV21-1 and TRBJ2-1; the table assigns TRBD2, which was not confirmed against the DNA. TRBV21-1 is assigned pseudogene status. The CDR3 loop spans 18 amino acids. CDR3 amino acids: CASSIRLAGGSSYNEQFF. Written as DNA, the CDR3 is TGTGCCAGCAGCATAAGACTAGCGGGGGGGAGCTCCTACAATGAGCAGTTCTTC.